A selection of T cell receptor beta chains follows, all from one sample in a study of identical twins' blood T cells. TCRdb analysed the 5' RACE reads with MiXCR anew, one entry per CDR3 protein. The sample shows 300,000 to 400,000 distinct CDR3 sequences, over 25% of them seen only once. Input material: PBMCs. Source of these receptors: a woman between 18 and 55 years old in good health. Each CDR3 is given with its conserved first and last residue. Fields, in order: V gene, J gene, clone size, D gene, CDR3 DNA, CDR3 protein. A D gene is named only where the DNA matches it firmly. Size is omitted from some rows. Given values are once, few, many or a class for expanded clones.

v_call: TRBV21-1
j_call: TRBJ2-7
clone_size: .
d_call: .
cdr3_nt: TGTGCCAGCAGCAAACCCACCCACAGGGACGAGCAGTACTTC
cdr3_aa: CASSKPTHRDEQYF

v_call: TRBV6-6
j_call: TRBJ1-5
clone_size: many
d_call: .
cdr3_nt: TGTGCCAGCGGATTGTCGGGACGGTTCGGGTCTAGCAATCAGCCCCAGCATTTT
cdr3_aa: CASGLSGRFGSSNQPQHF

v_call: TRBV13
j_call: TRBJ2-7
clone_size: few
d_call: TRBD2
cdr3_nt: TGTGCCAGCAGCTCTATCTCGACGGGAGGAACCTACGAGCAGTACTTC
cdr3_aa: CASSSISTGGTYEQYF

v_call: TRBV11-2
j_call: TRBJ2-7
clone_size: .
d_call: TRBD2
cdr3_nt: TGTGCCAGCAGCTTTATAGGACTAGCGGAGAGGGAGCAGTACTTC
cdr3_aa: CASSFIGLAEREQYF

v_call: TRBV12-3/TRBV12-4
j_call: TRBJ2-3
clone_size: many
d_call: .
cdr3_nt: TGTGCCAGCAGTTCTCTTGGCACAGATACGCAGTATTTT
cdr3_aa: CASSSLGTDTQYF

v_call: TRBV29-1
j_call: TRBJ2-2
clone_size: .
d_call: .
cdr3_nt: TGCAGCGTTAGCGACTCCGGGGAGCTGTTTTTT
cdr3_aa: CSVSDSGELFF

v_call: TRBV5-6
j_call: TRBJ2-7
clone_size: many
d_call: .
cdr3_nt: TGTGCCAGCAGCCCTGCGAGCTCCGAGCAGTACTTC
cdr3_aa: CASSPASSEQYF

v_call: TRBV3-1
j_call: TRBJ2-7
clone_size: .
d_call: .
cdr3_nt: TGTGCCAGCAGCATCCACTACGAGCAGTACTTC
cdr3_aa: CASSIHYEQYF

v_call: TRBV7-2
j_call: TRBJ1-1
clone_size: .
d_call: .
cdr3_nt: TGTGCCAGCAGCCTACACATGAACACTGAAGCTTTCTTT
cdr3_aa: CASSLHMNTEAFF

v_call: TRBV19
j_call: TRBJ2-3
clone_size: few
d_call: .
cdr3_nt: TGTGCCAGTAGTGTGGCTAGCGACCCTACGACAGATACGCAGTATTTT
cdr3_aa: CASSVASDPTTDTQYF

v_call: TRBV6-1
j_call: TRBJ1-1
clone_size: many
d_call: .
cdr3_nt: TGTGCCAGCAGTGGGGACCTGAACACTGAAGCTTTCTTT
cdr3_aa: CASSGDLNTEAFF

v_call: TRBV20-1
j_call: TRBJ2-5
clone_size: .
d_call: TRBD2
cdr3_nt: TGCAGTGCTAGTTACAGCGGGAGAAGAGAGACCCAGTACTTC
cdr3_aa: CSASYSGRRETQYF

v_call: TRBV5-6
j_call: TRBJ2-5
clone_size: .
d_call: TRBD2
cdr3_nt: TGTGCCAGCAGCGTGAGACTAGCGGAGAGTGTCACCCAGTACTTC
cdr3_aa: CASSVRLAESVTQYF

v_call: TRBV7-9
j_call: TRBJ1-2
clone_size: few
d_call: .
cdr3_nt: TGTGCCAGCAGCTTAAGGGGGTTTATGGGCTACACCTTC
cdr3_aa: CASSLRGFMGYTF

v_call: TRBV20-1
j_call: TRBJ1-1
clone_size: .
d_call: .
cdr3_nt: TGCAGTGCTAGAGATCCACAGTCGACTAACACTGAAGCTTTCTTT
cdr3_aa: CSARDPQSTNTEAFF

v_call: TRBV20-1
j_call: TRBJ2-2
clone_size: few
d_call: .
cdr3_nt: TGCAGTGCTACCGACCCGAACACCGGGGAGCTGTTTTTT
cdr3_aa: CSATDPNTGELFF

v_call: TRBV10-3
j_call: TRBJ1-2
clone_size: few
d_call: .
cdr3_nt: TGTGCCATCAGTACTGACGGCCTCTACTATGGCTACACCTTC
cdr3_aa: CAISTDGLYYGYTF

v_call: TRBV20-1
j_call: TRBJ1-5
clone_size: few
d_call: .
cdr3_nt: TGCAGTGTTCAGGGTATCGGCAATCAGCCCCAGCATTTT
cdr3_aa: CSVQGIGNQPQHF

v_call: TRBV7-2
j_call: TRBJ2-7
clone_size: once
d_call: .
cdr3_nt: TGTGCCAGCAGCTTAGGCTCTAGCAGGCGTTACGAGCAGTACTTC
cdr3_aa: CASSLGSSRRYEQYF

v_call: TRBV12-3/TRBV12-4
j_call: TRBJ1-1
clone_size: .
d_call: .
cdr3_nt: TGTGCCAGCACCCTCACAGGGATGAACACTGAAGCTTTCTTT
cdr3_aa: CASTLTGMNTEAFF

v_call: TRBV7-6
j_call: TRBJ1-4
clone_size: .
d_call: .
cdr3_nt: TGTGCCAGCAGCTTAGTTCCGGGACCCTTCTCTGAAAAACTGTTTTTT
cdr3_aa: CASSLVPGPFSEKLFF

v_call: TRBV5-1
j_call: TRBJ1-1
clone_size: few
d_call: TRBD1
cdr3_nt: TGCGCCAGCAGCTTCCGGGATGACAGGGTGGCTGAAGCTTTCTTT
cdr3_aa: CASSFRDDRVAEAFF

v_call: TRBV2
j_call: TRBJ1-3
clone_size: .
d_call: .
cdr3_nt: TGTGCCACGACTGGGGGGCAGGTTGAAGGAAACACCATATATTTT
cdr3_aa: CATTGGQVEGNTIYF

v_call: TRBV11-2
j_call: TRBJ1-2
clone_size: .
d_call: TRBD1
cdr3_nt: TGTGCCAGCAGCCCAAACAGGGGACCTAACTATGGCTACACCTTC
cdr3_aa: CASSPNRGPNYGYTF

v_call: TRBV6-2/TRBV6-3
j_call: TRBJ1-5
clone_size: many
d_call: .
cdr3_nt: TGTGCCAGCAGTTACTCGGGAGGGAACAATCAGCCCCAGCATTTT
cdr3_aa: CASSYSGGNNQPQHF

v_call: TRBV5-1
j_call: TRBJ1-1
clone_size: .
d_call: .
cdr3_nt: TGCGCCAGCAGCCCGGAACCCATGAACACTGAAGCTTTCTTT
cdr3_aa: CASSPEPMNTEAFF

v_call: TRBV2
j_call: TRBJ1-2
clone_size: .
d_call: TRBD1
cdr3_nt: TGTGCCAGCAACCCAAGGGTCAGGGGGCGAATTTCTAACTATGGCTACACCTTC
cdr3_aa: CASNPRVRGRISNYGYTF

v_call: TRBV6-5
j_call: TRBJ1-1
clone_size: .
d_call: TRBD1
cdr3_nt: TGTGCCAGCAGTCTATCGACAGGGGGCAGAGCTTTCTTT
cdr3_aa: CASSLSTGGRAFF

v_call: TRBV29-1
j_call: TRBJ2-3
clone_size: .
d_call: .
cdr3_nt: TGCAGCGGACTGGGGGGAACAGATACGCAGTATTTT
cdr3_aa: CSGLGGTDTQYF

v_call: TRBV20-1
j_call: TRBJ1-6
clone_size: few
d_call: .
cdr3_nt: TGCAGTGCTAGAGCTGATGAGAATTCACCCCTCCACTTT
cdr3_aa: CSARADENSPLHF

v_call: TRBV6-5
j_call: TRBJ2-6
clone_size: few
d_call: .
cdr3_nt: TGTGCCAGCAGCCACACCCTGGAGCCTGGGGCCAACGTCCTGACTTTC
cdr3_aa: CASSHTLEPGANVLTF

v_call: TRBV20-1
j_call: TRBJ1-1
clone_size: many
d_call: TRBD1
cdr3_nt: TGCAGTGCTAGAGCCTATGGACAGGGCGGGACTGAAGCTTTCTTT
cdr3_aa: CSARAYGQGGTEAFF

v_call: TRBV27
j_call: TRBJ1-1
clone_size: few
d_call: .
cdr3_nt: TGTGCCAGCAGTTTAGGAGCGGTCACTGAAGCTTTCTTT
cdr3_aa: CASSLGAVTEAFF

v_call: TRBV18
j_call: TRBJ2-7
clone_size: few
d_call: .
cdr3_nt: TGTGCCAGCTCACCAGCGGCAACCGAGCAGTACTTC
cdr3_aa: CASSPAATEQYF

v_call: TRBV12-5
j_call: TRBJ1-5
clone_size: .
d_call: .
cdr3_nt: TGTGCTAGTGCTGTGATGGACAATCAGCCCCAGCATTTT
cdr3_aa: CASAVMDNQPQHF

v_call: TRBV10-3
j_call: TRBJ2-5
clone_size: .
d_call: .
cdr3_nt: TGTGCCATCAGTGAGTTATCCGCCAGGGTCCAAGAGACCCAGTACTTC
cdr3_aa: CAISELSARVQETQYF

v_call: TRBV9
j_call: TRBJ1-3
clone_size: .
d_call: .
cdr3_nt: TGTGCCAGCAGCGTTGAGGCGGGGGGAAACACCATATATTTT
cdr3_aa: CASSVEAGGNTIYF

v_call: TRBV3-1
j_call: TRBJ2-1
clone_size: .
d_call: .
cdr3_nt: TGTGCCAGCAGCCAAGCGACTTTCGGGCAGTTCTTC
cdr3_aa: CASSQATFGQFF

v_call: TRBV12-3/TRBV12-4
j_call: TRBJ1-1
clone_size: .
d_call: .
cdr3_nt: TGTGCCAGCAACCTACAGGGAACCTACACTGAAGCTTTCTTT
cdr3_aa: CASNLQGTYTEAFF

v_call: TRBV6-5
j_call: TRBJ1-3
clone_size: many
d_call: .
cdr3_nt: TGTGCCAGCAGTTACTCAGGGGCCGGAAACACCATATATTTT
cdr3_aa: CASSYSGAGNTIYF

v_call: TRBV5-1
j_call: TRBJ1-1
clone_size: few
d_call: .
cdr3_nt: TGCGCCAGCAGCACCGGACAGCCGAACACTGAAGCTTTCTTT
cdr3_aa: CASSTGQPNTEAFF

v_call: TRBV29-1
j_call: TRBJ2-2
clone_size: few
d_call: .
cdr3_nt: TGCAGCGTTGACGGAACCGGGGAGCTGTTTTTT
cdr3_aa: CSVDGTGELFF

v_call: TRBV5-1
j_call: TRBJ1-4
clone_size: .
d_call: .
cdr3_nt: TGCGCCAGCAGCTTTCTGTCTAATGAAAAACTGTTTTTT
cdr3_aa: CASSFLSNEKLFF

v_call: TRBV18
j_call: TRBJ1-2
clone_size: .
d_call: .
cdr3_nt: TGTGCCAGCTCACCGCTCGGGACGGAAGCTAACTATGGCTACACCTTC
cdr3_aa: CASSPLGTEANYGYTF

v_call: TRBV4-1
j_call: TRBJ1-4
clone_size: .
d_call: .
cdr3_nt: TGTGCCAACACCCCAAGTCGGGGATCGGGGGATGAAAAACTGTTTTTT
cdr3_aa: CANTPSRGSGDEKLFF

v_call: TRBV29-1
j_call: TRBJ2-7
clone_size: .
d_call: .
cdr3_nt: TGCAGCGTTGAAGCACCCGGGGAGCAGTACTTC
cdr3_aa: CSVEAPGEQYF

v_call: TRBV4-3
j_call: TRBJ2-2
clone_size: few
d_call: .
cdr3_nt: TGCGCCAGCAGCCAATACGCGGCCAGGAACACCGGGGAGCTGTTTTTT
cdr3_aa: CASSQYAARNTGELFF

v_call: TRBV20-1
j_call: TRBJ2-5
clone_size: few
d_call: .
cdr3_nt: TGCAGTGCTAGTGGGACCCCTGGAGAGACCCAGTACTTC
cdr3_aa: CSASGTPGETQYF

v_call: TRBV7-2
j_call: TRBJ1-1
clone_size: .
d_call: .
cdr3_nt: TGTGCCACTTGGGCCAAGCTGATGAACACTGAAGCTTTCTTT
cdr3_aa: CATWAKLMNTEAFF

v_call: TRBV20-1
j_call: TRBJ1-6
clone_size: few
d_call: TRBD1
cdr3_nt: TGCAGTGCGCGTCTGGGACAGCCAAATTCACCCCTCCACTTT
cdr3_aa: CSARLGQPNSPLHF

v_call: TRBV2
j_call: TRBJ2-7
clone_size: .
d_call: .
cdr3_nt: TGTGCCAGCATCGTAGGACCGGGGTACGAGCAGTACTTC
cdr3_aa: CASIVGPGYEQYF

v_call: TRBV29-1
j_call: TRBJ2-3
clone_size: few
d_call: .
cdr3_nt: TGCAGCGTTGATCAAGGTGGACCAGGGGATACGCAGTATTTT
cdr3_aa: CSVDQGGPGDTQYF